The rows below give T cell receptor beta chains drawn from one sample of a study of blood T cell repertoires in COVID-19. This table comes from immunoSEQ multiplex PCR, and its TCRdb copy is limited to in-frame clones, with some not included. The top ten clones hold about a tenth of a sample with 160,000 or so clones, approximately 90% of them seen once. The sample taken for sequencing was peripheral blood. Source of these receptors: a woman in her 70s with COVID-19, enrolled during active disease. Both conserved end residues are part of each CDR3. Each record gives: clone size, D gene, J gene, V gene, CDR3 protein, CDR3 DNA. A D gene is named only where the DNA matches it firmly. Clone size is given for some rows only: seen once, a few or many times, or a class if the clone is expanded.

NA	NA	TRBJ1-5	TRBV28	CASSLQGGGRDQPQHF	TGTGCCAGCAGTTTACAGGGAGGAGGTCGGGATCAGCCCCAGCATTTT
NA	NA	TRBJ1-2	TRBV9	CASSVAPGGDYGYTF	TGTGCCAGCAGCGTAGCGCCGGGGGGCGACTATGGCTACACCTTC
NA	TRBD1	TRBJ2-7	TRBV5-4	CASSNPDRAVWDEQYF	TGTGCCAGCAGCAACCCGGACAGGGCGGTCTGGGACGAGCAGTACTTC
NA	TRBD2	TRBJ2-2	TRBV7-8	CASRQIPGLASAGELFF	TGTGCCAGCAGGCAAATTCCGGGACTAGCAAGTGCCGGGGAGCTGTTTTTT
NA	TRBD1	TRBJ1-1	TRBV5-1	CASSFSQGAYGNTEAFF	TGCGCCAGCAGCTTTTCCCAGGGGGCTTACGGAAACACTGAAGCTTTCTTT
NA	NA	TRBJ2-1	TRBV7-2	CASSLRGRPSNEQFF	TGTGCCAGCAGCTTACGTGGTAGGCCTAGCAATGAGCAGTTCTTC
NA	NA	TRBJ1-2	TRBV20-1	CSASGQTGYTF	TGCAGTGCTAGTGGGCAAACAGGCTACACCTTC
NA	NA	TRBJ2-1	TRBV6-5	CASREASFQNLQFF	TGTGCCAGCAGGGAGGCCTCTTTCCAGAACCTGCAGTTCTTC
NA	NA	TRBJ1-6	TRBV6-6	CASRALPGTQNSPLHF	TGTGCCAGCAGAGCCTTGCCCGGGACACAGAATTCACCCCTCCACTTT
NA	NA	TRBJ1-5	TRBV4-1	CASSPDRWDQPQHF	TGCGCCAGCAGCCCAGACAGGTGGGATCAGCCCCAGCATTTT
NA	NA	TRBJ1-5	TRBV5-1	CASSLGQGGQPQHF	TGCGCCAGCAGCTTGGGTCAAGGCGGACAGCCCCAGCATTTT
once	NA	TRBJ2-6	TRBV25-1	CASSDNRAGANVLTF	TGTGCCAGCAGTGACAACAGGGCTGGGGCCAACGTCCTGACTTTC
NA	TRBD1	TRBJ1-2	TRBV29-1	CSVHSGGYGYTF	TGCAGCGTTCACTCAGGGGGCTATGGCTACACCTTC
once	NA	TRBJ2-5	TRBV7-2	CASSPKETQYF	TGTGCCAGCAGCCCCAAAGAGACCCAGTACTTC
NA	NA	TRBJ1-4	TRBV19	CASSTLQGSVEKLFF	TGTGCCAGTAGTACTCTCCAGGGGAGCGTTGAAAAACTGTTTTTT
NA	NA	TRBJ1-2	TRBV27	CASSLKTGGPINYGYTF	TGTGCCAGCAGTCTTAAGACGGGGGGCCCGATTAACTATGGCTACACCTTC
once	NA	TRBJ2-6	TRBV28	CASSLSVSGANVLTF	TGTGCCAGCAGTTTGTCGGTCTCTGGGGCCAACGTCCTGACTTTC
NA	TRBD1	TRBJ1-4	TRBV19	CASRTGATNEKLFF	TGTGCCAGTAGGACAGGGGCAACTAATGAAAAACTGTTTTTT
NA	NA	TRBJ2-4	TRBV19	CASGLTGTKNIQYF	TGTGCCAGCGGACTGACAGGAACCAAAAACATTCAGTACTTC
NA	TRBD1	TRBJ2-6	TRBV7-9	CASSLDRASSGANVLTF	TGTGCCAGCAGCTTGGACAGGGCCAGCTCTGGGGCCAACGTCCTGACTTTC
NA	NA	TRBJ1-1	TRBV29-1	CSAVGGSGDTEAFF	TGCAGCGCCGTCGGGGGGAGTGGGGACACTGAAGCTTTCTTT
NA	TRBD1	TRBJ1-6	TRBV6-5	CASRPGTGNSPLHF	TGTGCCAGCAGACCTGGGACAGGTAATTCACCCCTCCACTTT
NA	NA	TRBJ1-2	TRBV6-2/TRBV6-3	CASSSSQDYGYTF	TGTGCCAGCAGCTCATCGCAGGACTATGGCTACACCTTC